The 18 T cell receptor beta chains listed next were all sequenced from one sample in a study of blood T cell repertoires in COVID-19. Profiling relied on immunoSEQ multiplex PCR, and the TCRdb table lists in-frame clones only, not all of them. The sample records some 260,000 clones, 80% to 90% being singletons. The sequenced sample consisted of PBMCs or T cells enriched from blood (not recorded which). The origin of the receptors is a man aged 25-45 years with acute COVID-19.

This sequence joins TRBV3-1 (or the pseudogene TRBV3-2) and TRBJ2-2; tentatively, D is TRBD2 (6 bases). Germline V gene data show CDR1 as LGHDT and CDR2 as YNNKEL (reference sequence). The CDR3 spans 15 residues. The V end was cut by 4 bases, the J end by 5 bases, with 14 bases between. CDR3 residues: CASSLPVRGTGELFF. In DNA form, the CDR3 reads TGTGCCAGCAGCCTCCCAGTACGGGGGACCGGGGAGCTGTTTTTT.

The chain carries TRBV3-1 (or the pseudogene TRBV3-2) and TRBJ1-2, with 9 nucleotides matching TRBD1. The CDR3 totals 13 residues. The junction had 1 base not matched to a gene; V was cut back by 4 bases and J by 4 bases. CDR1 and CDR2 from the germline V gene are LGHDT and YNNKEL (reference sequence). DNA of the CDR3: TGTGCCAGCAGCCCGACAGGGGGCTATGGCTACACCTTC. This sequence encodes CASSPTGGYGYTF.

CDR3 DNA: TGTGCCAGCAGTTCCGGGACAGGGGCGCGTAACTATGGCTACACCTTC. Residues: CASSSGTGARNYGYTF. The J gene is TRBJ1-2, the V gene TRBV28; TRBD1 aligns across 10 bases. The CDR3 runs 16 residues. The V and J ends lost 4 bases and 1 base, in that order; junction bases with no gene match: 6. The germline V gene has CDR1 MDHEN and CDR2 SYDVKM.

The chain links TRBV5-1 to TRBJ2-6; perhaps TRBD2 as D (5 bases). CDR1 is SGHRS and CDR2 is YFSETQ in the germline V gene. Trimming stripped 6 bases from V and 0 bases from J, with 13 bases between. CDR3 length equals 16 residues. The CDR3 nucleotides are TGCGCCAGCACCGATTCGGGGAACTCTGGGGCCAACGTCCTGACTTTC. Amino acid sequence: CASTDSGNSGANVLTF.

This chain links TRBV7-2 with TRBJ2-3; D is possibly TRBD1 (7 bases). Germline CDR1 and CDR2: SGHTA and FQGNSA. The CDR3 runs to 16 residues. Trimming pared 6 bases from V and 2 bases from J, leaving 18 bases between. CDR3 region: CASRDRPGLYTDTQYF. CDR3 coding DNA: TGTGCCAGCAGGGACAGGCCGGGACTTTACACAGATACGCAGTATTTT. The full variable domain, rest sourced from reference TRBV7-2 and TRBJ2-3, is GAGVSQSPSNKVTEKGKDVELRCDPISGHTALYWYRQSLGQGLEFLIYFQGNSAPDKSGLPSDRFSAERTGGSVSTLTIQRTQQEDSAVYLCASRDRPGLYTDTQYFGPGTRLTVL.

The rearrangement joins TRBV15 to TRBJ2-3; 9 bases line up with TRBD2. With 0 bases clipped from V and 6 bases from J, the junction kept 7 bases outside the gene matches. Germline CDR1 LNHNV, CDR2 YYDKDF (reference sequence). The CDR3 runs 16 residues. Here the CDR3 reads CATSRDLAGGPDTQYF. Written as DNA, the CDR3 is TGTGCCACCAGCAGAGATCTGGCGGGAGGGCCGGATACGCAGTATTTT. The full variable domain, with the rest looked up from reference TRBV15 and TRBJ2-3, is DAMVIQNPRYQVTQFGKPVTLSCSQTLNHNVMYWYQQKSSQAPKLLFHYYDKDFNNEADTPDNFQSRRPNTSFCFLDIRSPGLGDTAMYLCATSRDLAGGPDTQYFGPGTRLTVL.

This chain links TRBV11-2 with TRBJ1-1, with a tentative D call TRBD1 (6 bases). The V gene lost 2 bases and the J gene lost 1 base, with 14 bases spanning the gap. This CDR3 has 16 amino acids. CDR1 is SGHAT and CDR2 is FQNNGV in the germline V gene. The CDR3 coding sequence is TGTGCCAGCAGCTTACTTGGGGGCAGGGGGAACACTGAAGCTTTCTTT. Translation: CASSLLGGRGNTEAFF.

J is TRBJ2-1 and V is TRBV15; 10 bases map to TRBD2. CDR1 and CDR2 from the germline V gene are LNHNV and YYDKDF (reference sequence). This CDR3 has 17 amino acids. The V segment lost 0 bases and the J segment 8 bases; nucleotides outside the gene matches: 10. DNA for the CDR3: TGTGCCACCAGCAGAGATCTGAGCGGGAGGGCCGGGGATGAGCAGTTCTTC. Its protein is CATSRDLSGRAGDEQFF. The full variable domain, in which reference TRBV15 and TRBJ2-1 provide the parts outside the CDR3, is DAMVIQNPRYQVTQFGKPVTLSCSQTLNHNVMYWYQQKSSQAPKLLFHYYDKDFNNEADTPDNFQSRRPNTSFCFLDIRSPGLGDTAMYLCATSRDLSGRAGDEQFFGPGTRLTVL.

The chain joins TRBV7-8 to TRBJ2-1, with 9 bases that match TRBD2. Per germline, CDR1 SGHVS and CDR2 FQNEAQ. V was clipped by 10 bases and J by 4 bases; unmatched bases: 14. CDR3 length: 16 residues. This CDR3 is CATTRLILAGYNEQFF. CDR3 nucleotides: TGTGCCACTACCCGACTTATACTAGCGGGTTACAATGAGCAGTTCTTC.

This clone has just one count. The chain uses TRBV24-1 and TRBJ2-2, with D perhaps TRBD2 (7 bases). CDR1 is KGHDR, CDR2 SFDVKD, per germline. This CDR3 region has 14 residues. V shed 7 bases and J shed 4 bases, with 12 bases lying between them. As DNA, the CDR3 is TGTGCCACCAGCGGGGGGCCGGGCACCGGGGAGCTGTTTTTT. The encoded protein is CATSGGPGTGELFF.

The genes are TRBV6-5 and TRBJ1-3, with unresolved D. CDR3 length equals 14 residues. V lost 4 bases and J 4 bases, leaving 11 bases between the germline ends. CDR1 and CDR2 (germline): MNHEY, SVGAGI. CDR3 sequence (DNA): TGTGCCAGCAGTTTCGGGTCCTACGGAAACACCATATATTTT. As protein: CASSFGSYGNTIYF.

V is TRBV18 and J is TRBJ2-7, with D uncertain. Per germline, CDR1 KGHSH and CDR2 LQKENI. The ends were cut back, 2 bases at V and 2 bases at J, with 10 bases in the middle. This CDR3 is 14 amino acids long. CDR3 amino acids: CASSPNQATYEQYV. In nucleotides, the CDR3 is TGTGCCAGCTCACCAAACCAGGCTACCTACGAGCAGTACGTC.

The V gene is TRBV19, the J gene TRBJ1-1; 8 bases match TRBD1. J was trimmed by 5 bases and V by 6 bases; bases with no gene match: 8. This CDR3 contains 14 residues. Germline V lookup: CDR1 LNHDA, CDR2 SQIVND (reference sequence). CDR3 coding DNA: TGTGCCAGTAGCCTCAGGGGGCAGGGAACTGAAGCTTTCTTT. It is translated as CASSLRGQGTEAFF.

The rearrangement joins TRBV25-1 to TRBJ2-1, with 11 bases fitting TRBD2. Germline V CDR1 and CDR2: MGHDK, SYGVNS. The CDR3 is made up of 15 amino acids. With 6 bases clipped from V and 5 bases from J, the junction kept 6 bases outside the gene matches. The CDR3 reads CASRDSGGAHNEQFF. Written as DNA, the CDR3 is TGTGCCAGCAGAGATAGCGGGGGGGCCCACAATGAGCAGTTCTTC.

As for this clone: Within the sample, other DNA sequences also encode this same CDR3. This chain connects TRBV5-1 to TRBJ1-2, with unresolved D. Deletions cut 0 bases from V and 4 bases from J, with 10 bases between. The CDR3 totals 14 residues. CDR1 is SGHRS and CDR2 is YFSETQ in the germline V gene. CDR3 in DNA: TGCGCCAGCAGCTTGGCCGGGGTCAGCTATGGCTACACCTTC. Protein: CASSLAGVSYGYTF.

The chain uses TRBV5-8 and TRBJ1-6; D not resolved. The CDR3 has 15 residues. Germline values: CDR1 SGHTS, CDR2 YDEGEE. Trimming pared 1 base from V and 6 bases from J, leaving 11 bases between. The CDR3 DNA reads TGTGCCAGCAGCTTGTACGGGATTGTTAATTCACCCCTCCACTTT. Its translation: CASSLYGIVNSPLHF.

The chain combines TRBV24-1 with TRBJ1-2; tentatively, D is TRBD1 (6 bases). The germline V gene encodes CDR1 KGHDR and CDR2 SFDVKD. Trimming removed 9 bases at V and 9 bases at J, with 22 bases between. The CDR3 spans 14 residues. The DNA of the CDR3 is TGTGCCACCGGCTATCCCGACAGGCCTATTAGCTACACCTTC. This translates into CATGYPDRPISYTF.

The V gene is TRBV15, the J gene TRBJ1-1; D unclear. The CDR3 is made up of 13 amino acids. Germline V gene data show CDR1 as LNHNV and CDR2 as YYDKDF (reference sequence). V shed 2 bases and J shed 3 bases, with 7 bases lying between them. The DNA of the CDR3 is TGTGCCACCAGCAGACGGCAGGACACTGAAGCTTTCTTT. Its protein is CATSRRQDTEAFF.